What follows describes a single T cell receptor beta chain. Antigen: not known. Produced via immunoSEQ multiplex PCR; TCRdb's table is partial and in-frame only. In the table there are some 330,000 clones, approximately 90% of which are singletons. The data are from a study of cytomegalovirus exposure and HLA in healthy donors. Trimming at V came to 6 bases and at J to 4 bases, leaving 6 bases not matched to a gene. Germline-derived CDR1 and CDR2 are SGHTA and FQGNSA. CDR3 length equals 15 residues. The donors were members of the validation cohort, which comprised roughly 130 subjects and was separate from the first cohort of several hundred subjects. Whole-study findings and limits: Accounts indicate the classifier identified cytomegalovirus status with strong specificity and sensitivity.

Sequencing was done on a sample of PBMCs. The chain joins TRBV7-2 to TRBJ2-1; 10 nucleotides align to TRBD2. The receptor's source is a woman aged 18-29 years in good health and CMV-seronegative. CDR3 in amino acids: CASRPTSGTYNEQFF. The CDR3 nucleotides read TGTGCCAGCAGGCCCACTAGCGGGACATACAATGAGCAGTTCTTC.